These 23 T cell receptor beta chains originate from one sample sequenced in a study of blood T cells in healthy people across ages (dated by TCRdb to about 2015). The protocol used for the library was 5' RACE. TCRdb lists the instrument as Illumina HiSeq 2500. A second PCR of about 7 to 12 cycles was performed with a sample-barcoded 5' primer and a J-beta primer mix. The public reads were quality trimmed at Q25 with fastp and then assembled into clones with MiXCR by TCRdb, keeping productive beta chains. When rows share a CDR3 protein, they turn into one entry using the most common DNA and genes. For this sample there are roughly 1,500,000 distinct CDR3 sequences; roughly 32% appear just once. 11% of the sample lies in the top ten. The sequencing sample was made of blood. The receptors stem from a woman aged 25-40 years in good health.

The chain joins TRBV28 to TRBJ2-7; no firm D call. The tail of the sequence fits TRBJ2-5 better, so the J call may be wrong. Germline CDR1 is MDHEN and CDR2 is SYDVKM. The CDR3 has 15 residues. This CDR3 reads CASSLSVQFQETQYF. In nucleotides, the CDR3 is TGTGCCAGCAGTTTGTCAGTCCAATTCCAAGAGACCCAGTACTTC.

The genes are TRBV6-1 and TRBJ2-2; 10 bases fit TRBD2. The CDR3 is 19 amino acids. J was trimmed by 3 bases and V by 5 bases; bases with no gene match: 15. The germline V gene has CDR1 MNHNS and CDR2 SASEGT. This CDR3 is CASSPRALAGWSDTGELFF. In DNA form, the CDR3 reads TGTGCCAGCAGTCCCCGGGCACTAGCGGGGTGGTCGGACACCGGGGAGCTGTTTTTT.

This clonotype was seen a handful of times. The CDR3 reads CATPGRNTGELFF. Written as DNA, the CDR3 is TGTGCCACCCCGGGCCGTAACACCGGGGAGCTGTTTTTT. The rearrangement joins TRBV10-3 to TRBJ2-2, with D unresolved. The CDR3 length is 13 residues. V was cut by 10 bases and J by 2 bases, with 11 bases left in between. Germline V gene lookup returns CDR1 ENHRY and CDR2 SYGVKD.

In this sample, this clonotype turned up a few times. This chain links TRBV30 with TRBJ2-1, with TRBD2 matching 11 bases. This CDR3 comprises 16 residues. Germline V CDR1 and CDR2: GTSNPN, SVGIG (reference sequence). After removal of 6 bases from V and 8 bases from J, the junction contained 15 bases not matched to a gene. The CDR3 nucleotides read TGTGCCTGTACCCGCTCGTTAGCGGGAGGGCCATATGAGCAGTTCTTC. As protein: CACTRSLAGGPYEQFF.

A word on this clonotype: A much larger clone sits a single nucleotide away, making a read error possible. This chain links TRBV27 with TRBJ1-2, with D perhaps TRBD1 (5 bases). The CDR3 is 13 amino acids. The germline V gene has CDR1 MNHEY and CDR2 SMNVEV (reference sequence). V gave up 2 bases and J gave up 13 bases, with 17 bases separating them. CDR3 DNA sequence: TGTGCCAGCAGTTTAACGGGCGGGACTAGATGCACCTTC. It is translated as CASSLTGGTRCTF.

This clonotype was counted ten times or more. The chain couples TRBV7-2 to TRBJ2-5, with D tentatively TRBD1 (5 bases). The CDR3 consists of 14 residues. Trimming stripped 5 bases from V and 4 bases from J, with 14 bases between. Looked up from germline, CDR1 is SGHTA and CDR2 is FQGNSA. The CDR3, as DNA: TGTGCCAGCAGCCCCGTGGGGCAGGTAGAGACCCAGTACTTC. It translates to CASSPVGQVETQYF.

The rearrangement links TRBV5-1 to TRBJ2-1, with 8 nucleotides matching TRBD1. The CDR3 totals 17 residues. Germline CDR1 SGHRS, CDR2 YFSETQ. The V and J ends lost 4 bases and 8 bases, in that order; junction bases with no gene match: 17. CDR3 sequence: CASSPATGTGGWDEQFF. The CDR3, as DNA: TGCGCCAGCAGCCCGGCAACCGGGACAGGAGGCTGGGATGAGCAGTTCTTC. The whole variable domain, filled in from reference TRBV5-1 and TRBJ2-1, reads KAGVTQTPRYLIKTRGQQVTLSCSPISGHRSVSWYQQTPGQGLQFLFEYFSETQRNKGNFPGRFSGRQFSNSRSEMNVSTLELGDSALYLCASSPATGTGGWDEQFFGPGTRLTVL.

The V and J genes are TRBV5-1 and TRBJ2-7; D is unclear. CDR1 is SGHRS and CDR2 is YFSETQ in the germline V gene. V lost 0 bases and J lost 0, with 13 bases in between. There are 16 residues in the CDR3. CDR3 nucleotide sequence: TGCGCCAGCAGCTTGGAAGGTCTGGACCGCTCCTACGAGCAGTACTTC. Protein sequence: CASSLEGLDRSYEQYF.

The chain carries TRBV4-1 and TRBJ2-3, with D maybe TRBD2 (6 bases). Germline CDR1 reads MGHRA; CDR2 reads YSYEKL. The CDR3 spans 16 residues. The V and J ends lost 2 bases and 0 bases respectively, with 12 bases between them. This CDR3 reads CASSQLGGKSTDTQYF. CDR3 in DNA: TGCGCCAGCAGCCAACTCGGGGGTAAGAGCACAGATACGCAGTATTTT.

As for this clonotype: Germline and junction disagree at one end, which may indicate a read error. The chain is built from TRBV7-9 and TRBJ1-2, with 7 bases fitting TRBD1. CDR1 and CDR2 (germline): SEHNR, FQNEAQ (reference sequence). This CDR3 is 15 amino acids long. In DNA, the CDR3 is TGTGCCAGCAGCTTCTCAGATACAGGGGAGTATGACTACACCTTC. Its translation: CASSFSDTGEYDYTF. The full variable domain, its missing parts supplied by reference TRBV7-9 and TRBJ1-2, is DTGVSQNPRHKITKRGQNVTFRCDPISEHNRLYWYRQTLGQGPEFLTYFQNEAQLEKSRLLSDRFSAERPKGSFSTLEIQRTEQGDSAMYLCASSFSDTGEYDYTFGSGTRLTVV.

The chain has TRBV20-1 and TRBJ2-7, with D perhaps TRBD1 (7 bases). The V end lost 5 bases, the J end lost 2 bases, and 10 bases lay between the germline ends. This CDR3 has 12 amino acids. Looked up from germline, CDR1 is DFQATT and CDR2 is SNEGSKA (reference sequence). The CDR3 region is CSAAGQTYEQYF. Written as DNA, the CDR3 is TGCAGTGCTGCGGGACAGACCTACGAGCAGTACTTC.

The chain joins TRBV5-5 to TRBJ2-1, with D perhaps matching TRBD1 (6 bases). CDR1 is SGHKS, CDR2 YYEKEE, per germline (reference sequence). This CDR3 comprises 15 residues. Trimming shortened V by 4 bases and J by 9 bases, and 20 bases separated the two germline ends. In nucleotides, the CDR3 is TGTGCCAGCAGCAACGCAGGGGTAGGTTGTAGTGAGCAGTTCTTC. This codes for CASSNAGVGCSEQFF. Variable domain in full (rest from reference TRBV5-5 and TRBJ2-1): DAGVTQSPTHLIKTRGQQVTLRCSPISGHKSVSWYQQVLGQGPQFIFQYYEKEERGRGNFPDRFSARQFPNYSSELNVNALLLGDSALYLCASSNAGVGCSEQFFGPGTRLTVL.

This rearrangement joins TRBV5-6 to TRBJ2-4; maybe TRBD1 (6 bases). Germline values: CDR1 SGHDT, CDR2 YYEEEE. Trimming pared 0 bases from V and 13 bases from J, leaving 14 bases between. The CDR3 runs 13 residues. The CDR3 sequence: CASSLADRSPQYF. The DNA of the CDR3 is TGTGCCAGCAGCTTGGCCGACAGGTCGCCACAGTACTTC.

In its sample, this clonotype was seen a few times. V and J are TRBV20-1 and TRBJ1-1; D is possibly TRBD1 (5 bases). This CDR3 spans 14 amino acids. The V and J ends lost 0 bases and 3 bases respectively, with 11 bases between them. Germline CDR1 is DFQATT and CDR2 is SNEGSKA (reference sequence). The CDR3 sequence: CSARDMEGYTEAFF. Written as DNA, the CDR3 is TGCAGTGCTAGAGATATGGAGGGGTACACTGAAGCTTTCTTT.

The rearrangement joins TRBV20-1 to TRBJ2-5; 8 bases map to TRBD2. The J call may be wrong; the DNA end is better matched by TRBJ2-7. From germline, CDR1 is DFQATT and CDR2 SNEGSKA (reference sequence). CDR3 length: 14 amino acids. The CDR3 sequence: CSAPPGLVSGEQYF. CDR3 DNA: TGCAGTGCTCCTCCGGGACTAGTCTCGGGCGAGCAGTACTTC.

V usage is TRBV20-1 and J usage is TRBJ2-5; TRBD2 matches 7 bases. CDR1 is DFQATT, CDR2 SNEGSKA, per germline (reference sequence). The CDR3 covers 12 residues. V was pared by 4 bases and J by 3 bases, with 2 bases of the junction left unmatched. This chain's CDR3 is CSAKLAEETQYF. CDR3 nucleotides: TGCAGTGCTAAGCTAGCGGAAGAGACCCAGTACTTC.

This clonotype was recorded a few times. The V and J genes are TRBV11-2 and TRBJ2-5; 10 nucleotides align to TRBD1. The CDR3 consists of 14 residues. After removal of 1 base from V and 13 bases from J, the junction contained 9 bases not matched to a gene. The V gene's germline CDR1 is SGHAT and CDR2 FQNNGV. The CDR3 reads CASSLVYWDRGPYF. CDR3 nucleotide sequence: TGTGCCAGCAGCTTAGTGTACTGGGACAGGGGTCCGTACTTC. The full variable domain, with the rest looked up from reference TRBV11-2 and TRBJ2-5, is EAGVAQSPRYKIIEKRQSVAFWCNPISGHATLYWYQQILGQGPKLLIQFQNNGVVDDSQLPKDRFSAERLKGVDSTLKIQPAKLEDSAVYLCASSLVYWDRGPYFGPGTRLLVL.

This clonotype was counted ten times or more. V gene TRBV4-1 combines with J gene TRBJ2-3, with D unresolved. Trimming took 0 bases from V and 3 from J, leaving 4 bases between them. The CDR3 runs 13 residues. CDR1 is MGHRA and CDR2 is YSYEKL in the germline V gene. The chain's CDR3 is CASSQERTDTQYF. CDR3 DNA: TGCGCCAGCAGCCAAGAACGAACAGATACGCAGTATTTT.

This chain uses TRBV6-2 or TRBV6-3 with TRBJ2-3, with D uncertain. The V and J ends lost 4 bases and 2 bases respectively, with 10 bases between them. The CDR3 is 14 residues long. Per the germline V gene, CDR1 is MNHEY and CDR2 is SVGEGT. CDR3 sequence: CASSSPIVTDTQYF. CDR3 DNA: TGTGCCAGCAGTTCCCCCATAGTCACAGATACGCAGTATTTT.

V and J are TRBV6-1 and TRBJ2-7; 7 positions agree with TRBD2. The CDR3 length is 15 residues. With V trimmed by 9 bases and J by 0 bases, 11 bases remained unmatched. Germline lookup yields CDR1 MNHNS and CDR2 SASEGT. The CDR3 protein is CASSTGASGSYEQYF. CDR3 nucleotide sequence: TGTGCCAGTAGTACCGGGGCTAGCGGCTCCTACGAGCAGTACTTC.

This chain links TRBV7-9 with TRBJ2-7, with 14 bases fitting TRBD2. CDR1 is SEHNR, CDR2 FQNEAQ, per germline (reference sequence). CDR3 length: 16 residues. The V and J ends lost 4 bases and 6 bases, in that order; junction bases with no gene match: 8. CDR3 nucleotide sequence: TGTGCCAGCAGCTCTACGACTAGCGGGAGGGCCGCCGAGCAGTACTTC. Its translation is CASSSTTSGRAAEQYF.

This clonotype has a handful of counts. The CDR3 DNA is TGTGCCAGCAGCGTAGGAGATAGTGGCAAAAACATTCAGTACTTC. This translates into CASSVGDSGKNIQYF. This chain uses TRBV9 with TRBJ2-4; D is undetermined. In germline, CDR1 is SGDLS, CDR2 YYNGEE. This CDR3 has 15 amino acids. V lost 0 bases to trimming and J lost 3 bases, with 10 bases between them. Variable domain in full (rest from reference TRBV9 and TRBJ2-4): DSGVTQTPKHLITATGQRVTLRCSPRSGDLSVYWYQQSLDQGLQFLIQYYNGEERAKGNILERFSAQQFPDLHSELNLSSLELGDSALYFCASSVGDSGKNIQYFGAGTRLSVL.

The sample holds one count of this clonotype. Compared with germline, one end of the junction differs, possibly owing to a read error. The V gene is TRBV4-1, the J gene TRBJ2-4; D remains ambiguous. The J call could be wrong; TRBJ2-5 is a better fit for the DNA end. CDR3 size: 14 residues. The germline gives CDR1 MGHRA, CDR2 YSYEKL. The CDR3 DNA sequence: TGCGCCAGTAGCCAAGTCGTTTTCCAAGAGACCCAGTACTTC. This sequence encodes CASSQVVFQETQYF.